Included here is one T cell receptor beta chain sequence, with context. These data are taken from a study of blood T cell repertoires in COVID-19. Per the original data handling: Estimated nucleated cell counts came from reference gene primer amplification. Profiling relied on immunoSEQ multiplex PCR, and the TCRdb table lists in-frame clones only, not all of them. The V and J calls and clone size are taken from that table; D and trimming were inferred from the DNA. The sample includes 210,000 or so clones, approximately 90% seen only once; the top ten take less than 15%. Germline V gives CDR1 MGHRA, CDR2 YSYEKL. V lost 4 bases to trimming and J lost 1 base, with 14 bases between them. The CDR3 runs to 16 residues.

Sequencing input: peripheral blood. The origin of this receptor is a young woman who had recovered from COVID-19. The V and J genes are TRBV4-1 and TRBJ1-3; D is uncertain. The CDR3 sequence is CASSLGSGRSGNTIYF. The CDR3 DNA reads TGCGCCAGCAGCCTCGGCAGCGGCAGGTCTGGAAACACCATATATTTT.